This entry describes one T cell receptor (beta chain). Its antigen is currently not known. One base away there is no much larger clone; base qualities are not given. These data originate in a study of T cell responses to AZD1222 COVID-19 vaccine (TCRdb year 2021). The study in broad terms: Because spike-specific TCR depth and breadth did not differ between the two schedules, AZD1222 recipients who got a second dose at roughly 4 weeks were pooled with those who got a second dose at roughly 12 weeks. Trial participants were enrolled by age into subgroups of 18-55, 56-69 and 70-plus years, and around 150, 29 and 61 TCR-sequenced participants, respectively, were included in these subgroups. A total of about 250 trial participants underwent TCR sequencing, of whom around 210 had received two doses of AZD1222 and approximately 26 had received two doses of the MenACWY control vaccine. Overall study results and their limits: After two AZD1222 doses, both the breadth and the depth of spike-specific TCRs were significantly higher than at day 0 and than in MenACWY recipients. The 56-69-year group was small, and its depth increase did not reach significance, likely because of low power. The whole spike protein was spanned by vaccine-associated CD4 TCRs, and dominant responses were seen in regions 160-218 and 743-854. Participants were mostly white British, with more females than males. The authors suggested clonal diversity may have been underestimated. Only five to seven AZD1222 recipients were SARS-CoV-2 seropositive at baseline, limiting conclusions about previously exposed vaccinees. Because no samples from the day 14 peak response were available, repertoires could be characterized only after the peak T cell response. Reportedly, almost half of the unique spike-specific TCRs recognized epitopes lying outside the regions that are mutated in the B.1.351 and B.1.1.7 variants.

The CDR3 regions of human TCRbeta chains were subjected to immunosequencing. The paper's processing steps were these. Repertoire TCRs were checked for matches against a reference library of SARS-CoV-2-specific TCRs that had been generated using the MIRA antigen-specificity platform. Breadth meant the fraction of unique TCRs that were SARS-CoV-2-associated, whereas depth meant the fraction of total T cells that were SARS-CoV-2-associated. Using the MIRA data, every spike-specific TCR was mapped to the spike region that the TCR reacted to and assigned to either a CD4 or a CD8 class. Log10-transformed breadth and depth values were compared by one-way ANOVA with Sidak's multiple comparisons tests. Here the immuneACCESS table is served through TCRdb, limited to in-frame sequences with V and J called. Missing clones are a known gap in these copies; in checked studies unresolved V genes cover under half, and the rest lacks a known reason. V, J and clone size are those of that table, while D and trimming were read from the DNA. The sample table lists more than 150,000 clones, 75% to 95% of them with a count of one. The top ten constitute roughly 1.9% of the sample.

Spanning cysteine to phenylalanine, the CDR3 consists of 14 amino acids. CDR3 DNA only is kept here, 42 bases in frame from base 1. Relative to germline, V is 3 bases shorter and J is 3 bases shorter, with 12 bases between their ends. CDR1 and CDR2, looked up from the germline V gene, are KGHSH and LQKENI. The time point label for this specimen denotes: baseline before first vaccination. The vaccinee samples were drawn from two UK trials, COV001 and COV002, one of which was a single-blind randomized controlled phase 2/3 trial testing AZD1222 (ChAdOx1 nCoV-19) in healthy adults. For TCRbeta chain sequencing, PBMC samples were collected from trial participants at day 0 and at day 28 after the second dose.

The clonotype was recovered from an adult in good health. Sequences were derived from peripheral blood, sampled on day 0 of AZD1222 vaccination. The chain couples TRBV18 to TRBJ2-7, with the D gene uncertain. The base sequence is TGTGCCAGCTCACCTTCGAGGACCCTCTACGAGCAGTACTTC. This codes for CASSPSRTLYEQYF.